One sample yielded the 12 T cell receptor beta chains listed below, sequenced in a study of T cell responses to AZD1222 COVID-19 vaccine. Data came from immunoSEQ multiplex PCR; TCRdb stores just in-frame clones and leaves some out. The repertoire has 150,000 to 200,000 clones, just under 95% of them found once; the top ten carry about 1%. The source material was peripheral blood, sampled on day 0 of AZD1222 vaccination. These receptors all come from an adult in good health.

Written as DNA, the CDR3 is TGTGCCAGCAGTCCTAGTACAGGGCCTAGCAATCAGCCCCAGCATTTT. It encodes CASSPSTGPSNQPQHF. The V gene is TRBV7-9, the J gene TRBJ1-5; perhaps TRBD1 as D (6 bases). Trimming took off 6 bases at V and 0 bases at J, with 15 bases between the two ends. Germline loops: CDR1 SEHNR, CDR2 FQNEAQ (reference sequence). The CDR3 loop spans 16 amino acids.

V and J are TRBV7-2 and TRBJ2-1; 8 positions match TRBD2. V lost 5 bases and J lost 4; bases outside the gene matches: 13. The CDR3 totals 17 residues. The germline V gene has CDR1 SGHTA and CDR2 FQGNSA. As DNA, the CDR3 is TGTGCCAGCAGCGCCGCGGTTTGGAGCGGGGGTTACAATGAGCAGTTCTTC. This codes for CASSAAVWSGGYNEQFF.

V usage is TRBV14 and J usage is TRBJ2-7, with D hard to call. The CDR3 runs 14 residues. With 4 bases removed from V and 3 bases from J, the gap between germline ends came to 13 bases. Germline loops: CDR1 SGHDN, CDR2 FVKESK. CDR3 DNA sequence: TGTGCCAGCAGCCTGGGCTTGGGTTTCTACGAGCAGTACTTC. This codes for CASSLGLGFYEQYF.

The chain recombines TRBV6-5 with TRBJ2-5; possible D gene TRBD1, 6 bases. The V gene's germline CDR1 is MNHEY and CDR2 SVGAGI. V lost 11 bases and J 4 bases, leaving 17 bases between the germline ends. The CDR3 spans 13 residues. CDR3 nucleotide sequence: TGTGCCTGTACAGGGTTCGTGGCAGAGACCCAGTACTTC. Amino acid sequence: CACTGFVAETQYF.

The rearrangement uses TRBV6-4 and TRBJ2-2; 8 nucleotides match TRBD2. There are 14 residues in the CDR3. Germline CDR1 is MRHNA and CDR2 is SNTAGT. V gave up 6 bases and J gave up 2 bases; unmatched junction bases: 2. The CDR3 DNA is TGTGCCAGCAGCCGGGGGGGCAACACCGGGGAGCTGTTTTTT. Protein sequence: CASSRGGNTGELFF.

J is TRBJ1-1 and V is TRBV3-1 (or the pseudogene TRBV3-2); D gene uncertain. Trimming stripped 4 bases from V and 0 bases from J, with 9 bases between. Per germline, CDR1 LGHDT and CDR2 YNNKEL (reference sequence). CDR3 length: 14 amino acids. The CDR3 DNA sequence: TGTGCCAGCAGCCCGACAAACATGAACACTGAAGCTTTCTTT. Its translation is CASSPTNMNTEAFF.

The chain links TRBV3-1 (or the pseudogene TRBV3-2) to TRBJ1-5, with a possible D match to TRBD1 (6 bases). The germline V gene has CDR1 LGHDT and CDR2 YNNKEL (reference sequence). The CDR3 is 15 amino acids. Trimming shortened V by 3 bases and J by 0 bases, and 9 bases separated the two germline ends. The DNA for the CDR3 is TGTGCCAGCAGCCAGGGGGCGGATAGCAATCAGCCCCAGCATTTT. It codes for CASSQGADSNQPQHF.

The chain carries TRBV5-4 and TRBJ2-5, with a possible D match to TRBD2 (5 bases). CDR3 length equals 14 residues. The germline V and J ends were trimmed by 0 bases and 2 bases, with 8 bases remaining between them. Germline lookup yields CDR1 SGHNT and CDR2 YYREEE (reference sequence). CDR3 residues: CASSLGRVQETQYF. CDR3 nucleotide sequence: TGTGCCAGCAGCTTGGGGCGGGTACAAGAGACCCAGTACTTC.

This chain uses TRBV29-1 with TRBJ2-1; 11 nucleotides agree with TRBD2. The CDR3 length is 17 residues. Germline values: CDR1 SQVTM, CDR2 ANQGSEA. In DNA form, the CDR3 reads TGCAGTGCTATCCCTAGCGGGGGGCCCAGCTCCTACAATGAGCAGTTCTTC. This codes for CSAIPSGGPSSYNEQFF.

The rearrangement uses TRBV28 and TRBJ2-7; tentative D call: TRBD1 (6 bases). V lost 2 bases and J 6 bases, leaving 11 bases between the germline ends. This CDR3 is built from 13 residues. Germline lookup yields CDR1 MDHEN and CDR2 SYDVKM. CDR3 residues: CASSLIGRGEQYF. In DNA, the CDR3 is TGTGCCAGCAGTTTAATCGGCAGGGGCGAGCAGTACTTC.

The CDR3 region has the DNA TGCGCCAGCAGTGCCAGGGGGCGGAAAGACGAGCAGTACTTC. It encodes CASSARGRKDEQYF. The rearrangement joins TRBV10-1 to TRBJ2-7; 8 nucleotides agree with TRBD1. There are 14 residues in the CDR3. V trimming: 4 bases; J trimming: 5 bases; junction bases outside the gene matches: 7. Germline-derived CDR1 and CDR2 are WNHNN and SYGVQD (reference sequence).

CDR3 amino acids: CASSQAGGSGEAFF. The CDR3 DNA reads as TGTGCCAGCAGCCAAGCCGGGGGGTCGGGTGAAGCTTTCTTT. The V call is TRBV28, the J call TRBJ1-1; TRBD1 might be the D (5 bases). The CDR3 spans 14 residues. Trimming removed 6 bases from V and 7 bases from J, with 18 bases in between. Per germline, CDR1 MDHEN and CDR2 SYDVKM. The full variable domain, rest sourced from reference TRBV28 and TRBJ1-1, is DVKVTQSSRYLVKRTGEKVFLECVQDMDHENMFWYRQDPGLGLRLIYFSYDVKMKEKGDIPEGYSVSREKKERFSLILESASTNQTSMYLCASSQAGGSGEAFFGQGTRLTVV.